This T cell receptor (beta chain) was profiled in a study of identical twins. Each CDR3 protein gets one entry after TCRdb re-called the 5' RACE reads with MiXCR. The table lists hundreds of thousands of distinct CDR3 sequences, 8.5% to 9.5% of them singletons. This clonotype has only a few counts. These data are also associated with another study on yellow fever vaccine responses in identical twins. That work adds: Twins' vaccine T cell response reportedly seemed partly convergent, partly personalized.

The specimen sequenced was PBMCs. This TCR came from a woman younger than 35 in good health.

This CDR3 reads CSVAYGTPSYEQYF. As DNA, the CDR3 is TGCAGCGTCGCCTATGGGACACCCTCCTACGAGCAGTACTTC. The V call is TRBV29-1, the J call TRBJ2-7; TRBD1 might be the D (6 bases). This CDR3 has 14 residues. V was shortened by 6 bases and J by 0 bases, with 15 bases between the two germline ends. Germline values: CDR1 SQVTM, CDR2 ANQGSEA.